Here is one T cell receptor (beta chain) with its context. Its antigen is unidentified. This sample is drawn from a study of T cell repertoires in cytomegalovirus infection. Each CDR3 protein is one row after TCRdb ran MiXCR on the reads. The sample has hundreds of thousands of distinct CDR3 sequences, 30% to 35% seen once; the top ten hold roughly 15%. The CDR3 spans 15 residues. V was pared by 4 bases and J by 0 bases, with 10 bases between. CDR1 and CDR2 (germline): MNHEY, SVGAGI. The rearrangement joins TRBV6-5 to TRBJ2-1; D might be TRBD2 (6 bases). This sequence was found in a human donor in good health (CMV status not recorded). Some clones in this sample may be carry-over from other donors' samples. This specimen consisted of cultured PBMCs, obtained from culture after CMV antigen stimulation. The CDR3 protein is CASSSRRVSYNEQFF. The CDR3 coding sequence is TGTGCCAGCAGTTCCCGGAGGGTCTCCTACAATGAGCAGTTCTTC.